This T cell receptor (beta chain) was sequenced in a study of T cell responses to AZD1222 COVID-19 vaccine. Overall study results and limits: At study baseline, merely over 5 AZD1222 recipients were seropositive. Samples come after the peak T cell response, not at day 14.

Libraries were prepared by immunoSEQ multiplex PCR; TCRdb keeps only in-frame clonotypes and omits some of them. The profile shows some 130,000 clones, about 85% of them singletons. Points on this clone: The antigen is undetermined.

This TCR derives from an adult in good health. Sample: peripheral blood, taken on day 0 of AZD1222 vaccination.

The CDR3 coding sequence is TGTGCCCGAAAAGAGGGTCCAGGGGGGTTCTCCTATAATTCACCCCTCCACTTT. Amino acids: CARKEGPGGFSYNSPLHF. The chain uses TRBV5-3 and TRBJ1-6; 7 bases line up with TRBD1. TRBV5-3 belongs to the ORF category, with a function that is uncertain. Unmatched junction bases numbered 16, after V lost 10 bases and J lost 0 bases. The CDR3 sequence is 18 residues long.